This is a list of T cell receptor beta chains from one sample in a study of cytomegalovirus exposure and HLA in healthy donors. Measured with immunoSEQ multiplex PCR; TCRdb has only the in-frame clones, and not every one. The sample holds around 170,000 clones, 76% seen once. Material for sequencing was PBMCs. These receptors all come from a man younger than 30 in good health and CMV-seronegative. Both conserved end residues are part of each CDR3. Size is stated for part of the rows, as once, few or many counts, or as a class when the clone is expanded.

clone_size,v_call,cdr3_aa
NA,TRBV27,CASSLTPVPGELFF
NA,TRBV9,CASSVGRGGYNEQFF
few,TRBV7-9,CASSLEREAFF
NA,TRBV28,CASTMENGGSNSPLHF
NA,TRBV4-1,CASSQDTAANTEAFF
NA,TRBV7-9,CASSAQGNEQYF
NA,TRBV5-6,CASSSMGLAGAHNEQFF
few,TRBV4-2,CASSPPARNTGELFF
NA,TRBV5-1,CASSHGQGGANEKLFF
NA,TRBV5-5,CASSPHADRGGTEAFF
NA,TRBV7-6,CASSLTGQSSYNEQFF
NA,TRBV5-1,CASSLGFGQALREQYF
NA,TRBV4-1,CASSLQRTGSRGTEAFF
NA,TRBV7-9,CASSLAGGVEQYF
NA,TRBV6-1,CASSRVTGSRNEQFF
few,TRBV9,CASSVTSGITDTQYF
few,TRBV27,CASSLRGFGETQYF
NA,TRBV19,CASTPLGTGGDQPQHF
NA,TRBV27,CASGTGAGNSPLHF
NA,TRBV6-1,CASSTRDNNQPQHF
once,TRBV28,CASSSPSGGTYEQYF
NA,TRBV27,CASSLTTGYEQYF
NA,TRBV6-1,CACQRAPNYEQYF
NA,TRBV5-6,CASSLVHMNTEAFF
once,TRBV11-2,CASSLALGAHEQYF
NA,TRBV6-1,CASSEDTYEQYF
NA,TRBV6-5,CASSSRQGLTNEKLFF
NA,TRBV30,CAWSDGGRGNTEAFF
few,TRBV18,CASSPTVVGTDTQYF
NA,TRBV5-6,CASSAPPANEKLFF
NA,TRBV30,CAWTIGRGFYGYTF
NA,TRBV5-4,CASSLGPASGGAADTQYF
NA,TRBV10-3,CAGSVGGIYNEQFF
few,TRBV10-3,CAISEIVRTGGNTIYF
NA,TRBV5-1,CASNEGTTAETQYF
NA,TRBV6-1,CASRGQGAGEQYF
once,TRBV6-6,CASSFPLAASSYEQYF
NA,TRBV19,CASSIWAGGGGANVLTF
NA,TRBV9,CASSVEENYGYTF
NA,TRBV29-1,CSAEGFQETQYF
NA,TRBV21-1,CASSKATGGFYQPQHF
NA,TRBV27,CASTSRGTGAMNTKAFF
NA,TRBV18,CASSNPDRPAFF
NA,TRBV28,CASSPRKGAYNEQFF
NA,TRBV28,CASSLPTGSNSPLHF
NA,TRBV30,CAWSLLLAGPDTQYF